The text below deals with one T cell receptor beta chain. This specimen belongs to a study of blood T cells in healthy people across ages. The CDR3 covers 16 residues. V lost 2 bases to trimming and J lost 11 bases, with 24 bases between them. Through a sample-barcoded 5' primer and a J-beta primer mix, a second PCR was run for roughly 6 to 11 cycles. MiXCR, applied by TCRdb to the 5' RACE reads, yields one record per CDR3 protein. The table has some 640,000 distinct CDR3 sequences, approximately 30% seen once. Input material: blood. The genes are TRBV12-3 or TRBV12-4 and TRBJ2-5, with a weak D call TRBD1 (5 bases). The origin of this receptor is a woman aged 80 or over in good health. DNA of the CDR3: TGTGCCAGCAGTTTATCTGGCAGGGTATTGGATAATGAGCAGTACTTC. Translation gives CASSLSGRVLDNEQYF.